This is a list of T cell receptor beta chains from one sample in a study of cytomegalovirus exposure and HLA in healthy donors. Sequencing was performed with immunoSEQ multiplex PCR; in TCRdb, only in-frame clones are kept and a portion is missing. The sample holds around 160,000 clones; roughly 83% are singletons and the top ten take approximately 1.5%. The sample taken for sequencing was PBMCs. These receptors were obtained from a woman aged 18-35 years in good health and CMV-seronegative. The CDR3 runs from the conserved cysteine through the conserved F or W. The D gene is left open where the match is weak. A clone size is listed for some rows: how often the clone was seen (once, few, many), or a class if it is expanded.

abundance: .; d_gene: .; j_gene: TRBJ2-1; v_gene: TRBV10-3; CDR3nt: TGTGCCATCAGTTCCGGTCCCTCCGACTTAAATGAGCAGTTCTTC; CDR3aa: CAISSGPSDLNEQFF
abundance: .; d_gene: .; j_gene: TRBJ2-1; v_gene: TRBV7-2; CDR3nt: TGTGCCAGCAGCTCGGGACAAGGGGGTGAGCAGTTCTTC; CDR3aa: CASSSGQGGEQFF
abundance: .; d_gene: .; j_gene: TRBJ2-5; v_gene: TRBV30; CDR3nt: TGTGCCTGGAGTTGGGGAGCCCAAGAGACCCAGTACTTC; CDR3aa: CAWSWGAQETQYF
abundance: once; d_gene: .; j_gene: TRBJ2-7; v_gene: TRBV7-2; CDR3nt: TGTGCCAGCAGCTCACAAGATTACGAGCAGTACTTC; CDR3aa: CASSSQDYEQYF
abundance: .; d_gene: .; j_gene: TRBJ1-5; v_gene: TRBV2; CDR3nt: TGTGCCAGTCACAGGGATAGCAATCAGCCCCAGCATTTT; CDR3aa: CASHRDSNQPQHF
abundance: .; d_gene: .; j_gene: TRBJ2-3; v_gene: TRBV4-1; CDR3nt: TGCGCCAGCAGCCAAGCTAGGGCCCAGGGGCAGGACACAGATACGCAGTATTTT; CDR3aa: CASSQARAQGQDTDTQYF
abundance: .; d_gene: TRBD2; j_gene: TRBJ2-7; v_gene: TRBV11-2; CDR3nt: TGTGCCAGCAGCTTAGAAAGCGGGGGCCACTACGAGCAGTACTTC; CDR3aa: CASSLESGGHYEQYF
abundance: few; d_gene: .; j_gene: TRBJ2-7; v_gene: TRBV6-5; CDR3nt: TGTGCCAGCAGTTATACACCCACCTACGAGCAGTACTTC; CDR3aa: CASSYTPTYEQYF
abundance: .; d_gene: .; j_gene: TRBJ1-5; v_gene: TRBV28; CDR3nt: TGTGCCAGCAGTTTAGGCTTCTGGAGGGGCAATCAGCCCCAGCATTTT; CDR3aa: CASSLGFWRGNQPQHF
abundance: .; d_gene: TRBD1; j_gene: TRBJ2-7; v_gene: TRBV11-3; CDR3nt: TGTGCCAGCACCGGGTTCACAGGGGGCAACGAGCAGTACTTC; CDR3aa: CASTGFTGGNEQYF
abundance: .; d_gene: .; j_gene: TRBJ2-5; v_gene: TRBV15; CDR3nt: TGTGCCACCAGCGGGGGGAAGGTAGTAGAGACCCAGTACTTC; CDR3aa: CATSGGKVVETQYF
abundance: .; d_gene: .; j_gene: TRBJ1-1; v_gene: TRBV30; CDR3nt: TGTGCCTGGGAACTGGGAGTGAACACTGAAGCTTTCTTT; CDR3aa: CAWELGVNTEAFF
abundance: .; d_gene: .; j_gene: TRBJ1-2; v_gene: TRBV9; CDR3nt: TGTGCCAGCAGCCGCGAGGGACATATCTATGGCTACACCTTC; CDR3aa: CASSREGHIYGYTF
abundance: .; d_gene: .; j_gene: TRBJ1-1; v_gene: TRBV6-1; CDR3nt: TGTGCCAGCAGTGAATCGGGGGGATTGAACACTGAAGCTTTCTTT; CDR3aa: CASSESGGLNTEAFF
abundance: .; d_gene: .; j_gene: TRBJ1-5; v_gene: TRBV5-8; CDR3nt: TGTGCCAGCAGCTTTCCGGGAACCCTTAATCAGCCCCAGCATTTT; CDR3aa: CASSFPGTLNQPQHF
abundance: .; d_gene: .; j_gene: TRBJ2-7; v_gene: TRBV28; CDR3nt: TGTGCCAGCAGTTCTTTAAGAGGACAGTACTTC; CDR3aa: CASSSLRGQYF
abundance: .; d_gene: TRBD1; j_gene: TRBJ1-6; v_gene: TRBV4-1; CDR3nt: TGCGCCAGCAGCCCAACGTGGACAGGGAATTCACCCCTCCACTTT; CDR3aa: CASSPTWTGNSPLHF
abundance: .; d_gene: .; j_gene: TRBJ1-5; v_gene: TRBV15; CDR3nt: TGTGCCACCAGCAGAGAGAGGCAGACTAATCAGCCCCAGCATTTT; CDR3aa: CATSRERQTNQPQHF
abundance: .; d_gene: .; j_gene: TRBJ2-2; v_gene: TRBV5-1; CDR3nt: TGCGCCAGCAGCCCGGGGGACGGGGTCGGGGAGCTGTTTTTT; CDR3aa: CASSPGDGVGELFF
abundance: .; d_gene: .; j_gene: TRBJ1-2; v_gene: TRBV6-1; CDR3nt: TGTGCCAGCAGTGAAGTGATGAGAAATCCCACTAACTATGGCTACACCTTC; CDR3aa: CASSEVMRNPTNYGYTF
abundance: .; d_gene: .; j_gene: TRBJ1-4; v_gene: TRBV7-6; CDR3nt: TGTGCCAGCAGCTCGGGTAGCGGGGGGGGTGATGAAAAACTGTTTTTT; CDR3aa: CASSSGSGGGDEKLFF
abundance: .; d_gene: TRBD1; j_gene: TRBJ1-3; v_gene: TRBV7-9; CDR3nt: TGTGCCAGCAGCTCCCATAATACTGGACAGGGTTACGGAAACACCATATATTTT; CDR3aa: CASSSHNTGQGYGNTIYF
abundance: .; d_gene: TRBD1; j_gene: TRBJ2-7; v_gene: TRBV7-9; CDR3nt: TGTGCCAGCAGCTCCCGGGACAGGGCAGCCTACGAGCAGTACTTC; CDR3aa: CASSSRDRAAYEQYF
abundance: .; d_gene: TRBD1; j_gene: TRBJ2-3; v_gene: TRBV5-1; CDR3nt: TGCGCCAGCACGCAGGGGGCTGGGGCAGATACGCAGTATTTT; CDR3aa: CASTQGAGADTQYF
abundance: .; d_gene: .; j_gene: TRBJ1-5; v_gene: TRBV10-1; CDR3nt: TGCGCCAGCAGTGCTGGGGGGGCCTTCAATCAGCCCCAGCATTTT; CDR3aa: CASSAGGAFNQPQHF
abundance: .; d_gene: .; j_gene: TRBJ1-2; v_gene: TRBV6-5; CDR3nt: TGTGCGACCCGGGGGAGCTATGGCTACACCTTC; CDR3aa: CATRGSYGYTF
abundance: .; d_gene: TRBD1; j_gene: TRBJ2-7; v_gene: TRBV19; CDR3nt: TGTGCCAGTAGTATAACGCCAGGGGGTACGTACGAGCAGTACTTC; CDR3aa: CASSITPGGTYEQYF
abundance: few; d_gene: TRBD1; j_gene: TRBJ2-3; v_gene: TRBV10-3; CDR3nt: TGTGCCATCAGATCCGGGACAGGGGCAGATACGCAGTATTTT; CDR3aa: CAIRSGTGADTQYF
abundance: .; d_gene: TRBD2; j_gene: TRBJ2-1; v_gene: TRBV5-4; CDR3nt: TGTGCCAGCAGAGAGGCGGGGGGGCGGAATGAGCAGTTCTTC; CDR3aa: CASREAGGRNEQFF
abundance: .; d_gene: TRBD1; j_gene: TRBJ1-4; v_gene: TRBV5-4; CDR3nt: TGTGCCAGCAGCTCGACAGGGGGTGGAGAAAAACTGTTTTTT; CDR3aa: CASSSTGGGEKLFF
abundance: once; d_gene: .; j_gene: TRBJ1-2; v_gene: TRBV5-1; CDR3nt: TGCGCCAGCAGCTTGAGCGAGGGTGGCTACACCTTC; CDR3aa: CASSLSEGGYTF
abundance: once; d_gene: TRBD1; j_gene: TRBJ1-6; v_gene: TRBV28; CDR3nt: TGTGCCAGCAGAAACCGGAGACAGGGCGGGTCACCCCTCCACTTT; CDR3aa: CASRNRRQGGSPLHF
abundance: .; d_gene: .; j_gene: TRBJ2-7; v_gene: TRBV20-1; CDR3nt: TGCAGTGCCGGGGGTGGCTCCGAGCAGTACTTC; CDR3aa: CSAGGGSEQYF
abundance: few; d_gene: .; j_gene: TRBJ2-5; v_gene: TRBV6-1; CDR3nt: TGTGCCAGCAGTGAAGCGGGAGCGTACCAAGAGACCCAGTACTTC; CDR3aa: CASSEAGAYQETQYF
abundance: once; d_gene: .; j_gene: TRBJ1-1; v_gene: TRBV9; CDR3nt: TGTGCCAGCAGCGCGAGTGCCGGAGCCTTGAACACTGAAGCTTTCTTT; CDR3aa: CASSASAGALNTEAFF
abundance: .; d_gene: TRBD2; j_gene: TRBJ2-3; v_gene: TRBV5-1; CDR3nt: TGCGCCAGCAGCTCGGGACTAGCGGGGGGCTATAGCACAGATACGCAGTATTTT; CDR3aa: CASSSGLAGGYSTDTQYF
abundance: .; d_gene: TRBD1; j_gene: TRBJ1-2; v_gene: TRBV2; CDR3nt: TGTGCCAGCAGTGACAGGGGGCTTGGTGGCTACACCTTC; CDR3aa: CASSDRGLGGYTF
abundance: .; d_gene: .; j_gene: TRBJ1-6; v_gene: TRBV5-1; CDR3nt: TGCGCCAGCAGCCTCCGAGGGGGGGCCGCCTATAATTCACCCCTCCACTTT; CDR3aa: CASSLRGGAAYNSPLHF
abundance: .; d_gene: .; j_gene: TRBJ2-7; v_gene: TRBV28; CDR3nt: TGTGCCAGCAGACAATACCGCTCCTACGAGCAGTACTTC; CDR3aa: CASRQYRSYEQYF
abundance: .; d_gene: TRBD1; j_gene: TRBJ1-4; v_gene: TRBV19; CDR3nt: TGTGCCAGTAGTCGCCCGACAGGGCTGAATGAAAAACTGTTTTTT; CDR3aa: CASSRPTGLNEKLFF
abundance: .; d_gene: .; j_gene: TRBJ2-6; v_gene: TRBV10-2; CDR3nt: TGCGCCAGCCTCGGGTTCGGGGCCAACGTCCTGACTTTC; CDR3aa: CASLGFGANVLTF
abundance: once; d_gene: .; j_gene: TRBJ1-3; v_gene: TRBV12-5; CDR3nt: TGTGCTAGTGGCAAAGGAAACACCATATATTTT; CDR3aa: CASGKGNTIYF
abundance: few; d_gene: .; j_gene: TRBJ2-6; v_gene: TRBV4-1; CDR3nt: TGCGCCAGCAGCCAAGATTCGGAGTCTGGGGCCAACGTCCTGACTTTC; CDR3aa: CASSQDSESGANVLTF
abundance: .; d_gene: .; j_gene: TRBJ1-2; v_gene: TRBV21-1; CDR3nt: TGTGCCAGCAGCAAAGAAGGGAGCTATGGCTACACCTTC; CDR3aa: CASSKEGSYGYTF
abundance: .; d_gene: .; j_gene: TRBJ1-3; v_gene: TRBV9; CDR3nt: TGTGCCAGCAGCGTAGATTATGGAAACACCATATATTTT; CDR3aa: CASSVDYGNTIYF
abundance: .; d_gene: .; j_gene: TRBJ1-1; v_gene: TRBV7-9; CDR3nt: TGTGCCAGCAGCCCTCAGGGGAACACTGAAGCTTTCTTT; CDR3aa: CASSPQGNTEAFF
abundance: .; d_gene: .; j_gene: TRBJ1-1; v_gene: TRBV2; CDR3nt: TGTGCCAGCAGTGAAGGGGCAGGGCCCCAAATGAACACTGAAGCTTTCTTT; CDR3aa: CASSEGAGPQMNTEAFF